This entry lists 21 T cell receptor beta chains sequenced from one sample in a study of blood T cell repertoires in COVID-19. Assay used: immunoSEQ multiplex PCR; TCRdb lists only in-frame clones, some missing. The sample lists hundreds of thousands of clones; roughly nine tenths were seen once. The sample was PBMCs or T cells enriched from blood (not recorded which). Receptors were obtained from a woman younger than 35 who had recovered from COVID-19.

This CDR3 is CATSRAGLGGYTF. Written as DNA, the CDR3 is TGTGCCACCAGCAGAGCAGGGTTGGGTGGCTACACCTTC. The chain carries TRBV15 and TRBJ1-2; D is perhaps TRBD1 (5 bases). This CDR3 has 13 amino acids. Germline V gene data show CDR1 as LNHNV and CDR2 as YYDKDF (reference sequence). Trimming shortened V by 1 base and J by 7 bases, and 10 bases separated the two germline ends.

CDR3 DNA: TGTGCCAGCAGTTTCAGCGGGACAGGCCACGAGCAGTACTTC. Protein product: CASSFSGTGHEQYF. V is TRBV27 and J is TRBJ2-7; tentative D call: TRBD1 (8 bases). The ends were cut back, 3 bases at V and 5 bases at J, with 14 bases in the middle. CDR3 size: 14 residues. Germline CDR1 MNHEY, CDR2 SMNVEV (reference sequence).

The chain carries TRBV5-1 and TRBJ2-2; possible D gene TRBD1, 6 bases. CDR3 size: 15 residues. Trimming removed 4 bases at V and 5 bases at J, with 15 bases between. The germline V gene encodes CDR1 SGHRS and CDR2 YFSETQ. DNA for the CDR3: TGCGCCAGCAGCCTAACGGGACAACGTACCGGGGAGCTGTTTTTT. It is translated as CASSLTGQRTGELFF.

The chain has TRBV2 and TRBJ1-2, with 7 bases lining up with TRBD1. Germline assignment: CDR1 SNHLY and CDR2 FYNNEI. The J segment lost 4 bases and the V segment lost 10 bases, leaving 18 bases of the junction unmatched. The CDR3 is 16 residues long. The CDR3 DNA reads as TGTGCCACTACGAATGTTGGGGACAGCGGACTCTATGGCTACACCTTC. Translating it yields CATTNVGDSGLYGYTF.

The rearrangement joins TRBV7-8 to TRBJ2-7; D is possibly TRBD2 (6 bases). The germline V and J ends were trimmed by 6 bases and 4 bases, with 16 bases remaining between them. The germline gives CDR1 SGHVS, CDR2 FQNEAQ. This CDR3 is 14 amino acids long. The CDR3 loop is CASRRDPSSYEQYF. The CDR3 nucleotides read TGTGCCAGCAGGCGGGACCCCTCATCTTACGAGCAGTACTTC.

This rearrangement joins TRBV10-3 to TRBJ1-2; 7 nucleotides align to TRBD1. CDR3 length equals 12 residues. V dropped 6 bases and J dropped 8; count of bases not matched to a gene: 6. CDR1 is ENHRY and CDR2 is SYGVKD in the germline V gene. The CDR3 sequence: CAIREGARGYTF. The CDR3 region has the DNA TGTGCCATCAGGGAGGGGGCGAGGGGCTACACCTTC.

This chain connects TRBV7-9 to TRBJ2-1; tentatively, D is TRBD2 (5 bases). CDR1 and CDR2 from the germline V gene are SEHNR and FQNEAQ (reference sequence). V was clipped by 8 bases and J by 4 bases, with 18 bases between them. The CDR3 totals 15 residues. This CDR3 reads CASAHLVEAYNEQFF. For the CDR3, the DNA is TGTGCCAGCGCCCACCTCGTGGAGGCTTACAATGAGCAGTTCTTC.

The V gene is TRBV5-1, the J gene TRBJ2-2, with 9 nucleotides matching TRBD1. This CDR3 is built from 15 residues. CDR1 and CDR2 (germline): SGHRS, YFSETQ. Losses at the gene ends were 4 bases for V and 5 bases for J; bases not matched to a gene: 6. CDR3 region: CASSPGTGITGELFF. The CDR3 coding sequence is TGCGCCAGCAGCCCCGGGACAGGGATAACCGGGGAGCTGTTTTTT. Looking up the rest from reference TRBV5-1 and TRBJ2-2 gives the full variable domain: KAGVTQTPRYLIKTRGQQVTLSCSPISGHRSVSWYQQTPGQGLQFLFEYFSETQRNKGNFPGRFSGRQFSNSRSEMNVSTLELGDSALYLCASSPGTGITGELFFGEGSRLTVL.

This clone was recorded only once. The DNA for the CDR3 is TGTGCCAGCAGCCCTGGGCTAGGGGATGAAGCTTTCTTT. As protein: CASSPGLGDEAFF. The rearrangement links TRBV7-9 to TRBJ1-1; the D gene is possibly TRBD1 (5 bases). CDR1 and CDR2 (germline): SEHNR, FQNEAQ (reference sequence). The germline V and J ends were trimmed by 5 bases and 7 bases, with 14 bases remaining between them. The CDR3 spans 13 residues. The full variable domain, rest sourced from reference TRBV7-9 and TRBJ1-1, is DTGVSQNPRHKITKRGQNVTFRCDPISEHNRLYWYRQTLGQGPEFLTYFQNEAQLEKSRLLSDRFSAERPKGSFSTLEIQRTEQGDSAMYLCASSPGLGDEAFFGQGTRLTVV.

The chain uses TRBV13 and TRBJ1-6; 11 nucleotides match TRBD1. Germline V gene lookup returns CDR1 PRHDT and CDR2 FYEKMQ (reference sequence). After removal of 3 bases from V and 5 bases from J, the junction contained 3 bases not matched to a gene. CDR3 size: 16 residues. The CDR3 sequence: CASSFGQGADNSPLHF. As DNA, the CDR3 is TGTGCCAGCAGCTTTGGACAGGGGGCTGATAATTCACCCCTCCACTTT.

V gene TRBV5-1 combines with J gene TRBJ2-3; 9 nucleotides align to TRBD1. Per germline, CDR1 SGHRS and CDR2 YFSETQ. The trim removed 7 bases at V and 0 bases at J, leaving 6 bases unmatched. The length of the CDR3 is 15 residues. The CDR3: CASGMDRGSTDTQYF. The CDR3 DNA follows: TGCGCCAGCGGCATGGACAGGGGTAGCACAGATACGCAGTATTTT.

Concerning this clone itself: A junction end diverges from the germline sequence, so it may reflect a read error. The CDR3 loop is CASRLDSTETGNTIYF. CDR3 coding DNA: TGTGCCAGCAGATTAGACTCAACGGAGACTGGAAACACCATATATTTT. V usage is TRBV11-2 and J usage is TRBJ1-3, with D unclear. CDR1 is SGHAT, CDR2 FQNNGV, per germline. The CDR3 has 16 amino acids.

The DNA of the CDR3 is TGTGCCAGCAGTTACAGCACTTCTAACTATGGCTACACCTTC. Translating it yields CASSYSTSNYGYTF. The rearrangement uses TRBV6-5 and TRBJ1-2; D is ambiguous. V was pared by 2 bases and J by 0 bases, with 7 bases between. Germline V gene lookup returns CDR1 MNHEY and CDR2 SVGAGI. CDR3 length equals 14 residues.

The rearrangement uses TRBV27 and TRBJ1-1, with 8 positions matching TRBD1. Germline CDR1 MNHEY, CDR2 SMNVEV (reference sequence). The CDR3 has 14 amino acids. The V gene end was trimmed by 6 bases and the J gene end by 1 base; junction bases not matched to a gene: 4. The CDR3 DNA reads as TGTGCCAGCAGGCCCGGGACAGGGAACACTGAAGCTTTCTTT. Its protein is CASRPGTGNTEAFF.

The DNA for the CDR3 is TGTGCCAGCAGCGTAGATTTACTAGCGGGGGGGTCCTCGCATGAGCAGTTCTTC. Encoded protein: CASSVDLLAGGSSHEQFF. The chain uses TRBV9 and TRBJ2-1; 13 bases agree with TRBD2. CDR1 SGDLS and CDR2 YYNGEE come from the germline V gene. The J segment lost 8 bases and the V segment lost 0 bases, leaving 11 bases of the junction unmatched. This CDR3 spans 18 amino acids.

This clone is a singleton in its sample. In DNA, the CDR3 is TGTGCCAGCAGCCTAATCCGGGGGGCCGAGACCCAGTACTTC. This sequence encodes CASSLIRGAETQYF. The chain recombines TRBV7-3 with TRBJ2-5; D might be TRBD2 (7 bases). Germline-derived CDR1 and CDR2 are SGHTA and FQGTGA. V was clipped by 5 bases and J by 5 bases, with 15 bases between them. The CDR3 runs to 14 residues.

The chain links TRBV27 to TRBJ1-2; possibly TRBD1 for D (6 bases). Germline values: CDR1 MNHEY, CDR2 SMNVEV (reference sequence). The CDR3 contains 16 residues. The V end was cut by 6 bases, the J end by 0 bases, with 17 bases between. The CDR3 loop is CASRSTRTVSNYGYTF. The CDR3 DNA is TGTGCCAGCAGGAGTACCCGGACAGTTTCTAACTATGGCTACACCTTC.

The V gene is TRBV5-8, the J gene TRBJ2-1; 7 bases agree with TRBD2. This CDR3 has 14 amino acids. V was clipped by 4 bases and J by 3 bases; unmatched bases: 4. The germline V gene encodes CDR1 SGHTS and CDR2 YDEGEE. The DNA of the CDR3 is TGTGCCAGCAGCCCGAGCGGGATCTACAATGAGCAGTTCTTC. This gives the protein CASSPSGIYNEQFF.

The count of this clone is one. This chain uses TRBV2 with TRBJ2-7; 10 nucleotides align to TRBD1. The length of the CDR3 is 14 residues. Germline CDR1 and CDR2: SNHLY and FYNNEI. The ends lost 10 bases at V and 2 bases at J; junction bases unmatched: 8. CDR3 in DNA: TGTGCCAATCCCCGGGACAGGGGAGCCTACGAGCAGTACTTC. As protein: CANPRDRGAYEQYF.

J is TRBJ1-2 and V is TRBV11-2; D might be TRBD1 (5 bases). Germline V gene lookup returns CDR1 SGHAT and CDR2 FQNNGV. V was pared by 6 bases and J by 8 bases, with 19 bases between. CDR3 size: 14 residues. CDR3 sequence: CASRGREAGKGYTF. Here the CDR3 DNA reads TGTGCCAGCAGAGGCAGGGAGGCGGGGAAGGGCTACACCTTC.

V gene TRBV6-5 combines with J gene TRBJ2-3; D not resolved. V lost 2 bases and J lost 3, with 12 bases in between. CDR3 size: 15 residues. Germline CDR1 and CDR2: MNHEY and SVGAGI. CDR3 loop: CASSYQSGQTDTQYF. The CDR3 region has the DNA TGTGCCAGCAGTTACCAGTCTGGGCAGACAGATACGCAGTATTTT.